This T cell receptor (beta chain) was sequenced in a study of blood T cell repertoires in COVID-19. Per the germline V gene, CDR1 is SGHNT and CDR2 is YYREEE (reference sequence). The CDR3 has 15 amino acids. V was shortened by 4 bases and J by 8 bases, with 21 bases between the two germline ends. The method was immunoSEQ multiplex PCR; TCRdb's version includes in-frame clones alone and lacks a portion of them. Of more than 150,000 clones detected, 85% to 95% appear once; the ten largest clones hold approximately 0.5%. The sequence derives from a man in his forties or fifties with acute or convalescent COVID-19. The chain uses TRBV5-4 and TRBJ1-1; D is uncertain. The sample consisted of peripheral blood. The CDR3 DNA follows: TGTGCCAGCAGCCCGGAGGTCAGAAGAACGCCCGAAGCTTTCTTT. Translated, it gives CASSPEVRRTPEAFF.